A selection of T cell receptor beta chains follows, all from one sample in a study of blood T cell repertoires in COVID-19. Sequencing was performed with immunoSEQ multiplex PCR; in TCRdb, only in-frame clones are kept and a portion is missing. The sample yields some 320,000 clones, roughly 91% seen once. The sample comprised peripheral blood. These receptors came from a woman in her twenties or thirties with COVID-19, enrolled during active disease. Each CDR3 is given with its conserved first and last residue. A D gene is named only where the DNA matches it firmly. Expanded clones get a size class; other rows say once, few or many, or leave the size out.

d_call,j_call,v_call,clone_size,cdr3_nt,cdr3_aa
-,TRBJ1-1,TRBV27,-,TGTGCCAGCAGTTTAGGCCGGGATTACACTGAAGCTTTCTTT,CASSLGRDYTEAFF
TRBD2,TRBJ2-7,TRBV5-1,-,TGCGCCAGCAGCATCCCGGGACTAGGATCCTACGAGCAGTACTTC,CASSIPGLGSYEQYF
-,TRBJ1-1,TRBV19,-,TGTGCCAGTAGTATAGCCTTACAGGGTTGGGCTGAAGCTTTCTTT,CASSIALQGWAEAFF
TRBD1,TRBJ1-5,TRBV2,-,TGTGCCAGCAGTGAGACAGGGGGAGATCAGCCCCAGCATTTT,CASSETGGDQPQHF
-,TRBJ2-1,TRBV27,-,TGTGCCAGCATGACTACCACCGGGAAGGATGAGCAGTTCTTC,CASMTTTGKDEQFF
-,TRBJ1-1,TRBV24-1,-,TGTGCCACCAGCGACAGCACTGAAGCTTTCTTT,CATSDSTEAFF
TRBD1,TRBJ1-1,TRBV5-1,-,TGCGCCAGCAGCTCGACAGGGGGCTTTGGGAACACTGAAGCTTTCTTT,CASSSTGGFGNTEAFF
-,TRBJ1-1,TRBV13,-,TGTGCCAGCAGCTTAGACAGGCGATCAGAAGCTTTCTTT,CASSLDRRSEAFF
-,TRBJ1-1,TRBV5-6,-,TGTGCCAGCAGCCCCCCTCCCGCGGACAGATCGTCTGAAGCTTTCTTT,CASSPPPADRSSEAFF
-,TRBJ2-5,TRBV2,once,TGTGCCAGCAGCGGCAGGGCAGAGACCCAGTACTTC,CASSGRAETQYF
TRBD2,TRBJ2-3,TRBV7-2,-,TGTGCCAGCAGCCTACTAGCGGGGTATAGCACAGATACGCAGTATTTT,CASSLLAGYSTDTQYF
-,TRBJ1-2,TRBV25-1,-,TGTGCCAGCAGTGAAAGGGGACTCTATGGCTACACCTTC,CASSERGLYGYTF
TRBD1,TRBJ2-1,TRBV6-5,-,TGTGCCAGCAGTCCCGGACAGGGAGCCAATGAGCAGTTCTTC,CASSPGQGANEQFF
TRBD1,TRBJ1-5,TRBV4-1,-,TGCGCCAGCAGCCGTCCAGGGGGCCAGCCCCAGCATTTT,CASSRPGGQPQHF
-,TRBJ2-4,TRBV11-3,-,TGTGCCAGCAGCTCTTGGGAGGACGGCAAAAACATTCAGTACTTC,CASSSWEDGKNIQYF
-,TRBJ1-6,TRBV5-1,-,TGCGCCAGCAGCTTTGGAGCTTACTCCTATAATTCACCCCTCCACTTT,CASSFGAYSYNSPLHF
-,TRBJ1-5,TRBV5-6,-,TGTGCCAGCACCCTACAGGGTTATAGCAATCAGCCCCAGCATTTT,CASTLQGYSNQPQHF
-,TRBJ1-1,TRBV6-5,-,TGTGCCAGCAGTTACCAGGCTTACTCGGTGGCTGAAGCTTTCTTT,CASSYQAYSVAEAFF
-,TRBJ2-3,TRBV19,-,TGTGCCAGTAGTAGCCGGGGTGGCACAGATACGCAGTATTTT,CASSSRGGTDTQYF
-,TRBJ1-1,TRBV18,-,TGTGCCAGCTCACCGAATCCCGGCAGGGAAAACACTGAAGCTTTCTTT,CASSPNPGRENTEAFF
TRBD1,TRBJ2-3,TRBV4-1,-,TGCGCCAGCAGCCCGTCAGGGGGAGTCCGACACCCCACAGATACGCAGTATTTT,CASSPSGGVRHPTDTQYF
-,TRBJ2-7,TRBV6-5,-,TGTGCCAGCAGTTACATCCGTTCATTCAGCTCCTACGAGCAGTACTTC,CASSYIRSFSSYEQYF
-,TRBJ2-7,TRBV4-1,-,TGCGCCAGCAGCCAGACTGACAGTTACTCCTACGAGCAGTACTTC,CASSQTDSYSYEQYF
TRBD1,TRBJ2-1,TRBV14,-,TGTGCCAGCAGCCGCTCGACAGGGGGGTTACACAATGAGCAGTTCTTC,CASSRSTGGLHNEQFF
-,TRBJ2-5,TRBV15,-,TGTGCCACCAGCAGAGATACTGCACTAGCCCTTTACTTC,CATSRDTALALYF
-,TRBJ2-5,TRBV5-6,-,TGTGCCAGCAGCTTGGGGGACTTGCAAGAGACCCAGTACTTC,CASSLGDLQETQYF
-,TRBJ1-2,TRBV19,-,TGTGCCAGTAGCAGGGGTCAGGGGACGACGGAGGGCTACACCTTC,CASSRGQGTTEGYTF
-,TRBJ1-2,TRBV30,few,TGTGCCTGGATGTCGGGGGGCGGGAGCTACACCTTC,CAWMSGGGSYTF
TRBD1,TRBJ1-2,TRBV19,once,TGTGCCAGTAAAAGGACAGGGGAAGATGGCTACACCTTC,CASKRTGEDGYTF
-,TRBJ2-4,TRBV21-1,-,TGTGCCAGCAGCAATAGGGGCAGCCTTTTAGCCAAAAACATTCAGTACTTC,CASSNRGSLLAKNIQYF
-,TRBJ2-3,TRBV5-1,once,TGCGCCAGCAGCTTGATGGGACCTGGGCGGGGAGATACGCAGTATTTT,CASSLMGPGRGDTQYF
-,TRBJ2-2,TRBV9,-,TGTGCCAGCAGCGCTCTCTCCGCTATGACCGGGGAGCTGTTTTTT,CASSALSAMTGELFF
TRBD1,TRBJ2-5,TRBV5-4,-,TGTGCCAGCAGCACAGGGGGCGCGATTCAAGAGACCCAGTACTTC,CASSTGGAIQETQYF
-,TRBJ2-5,TRBV6-5,-,TGTGCCAGCAGAGGGGACACTCAAGAGACCCAGTACTTC,CASRGDTQETQYF
-,TRBJ2-4,TRBV6-5,-,TGTGCCAGCATTCCCCGGTCCGAAGCCAAAAACATTCAGTACTTC,CASIPRSEAKNIQYF
-,TRBJ2-7,TRBV4-1,-,TGCGCCAGCAGCCAAGGAGCCGACGAGCAGTACTTC,CASSQGADEQYF
-,TRBJ2-3,TRBV21-1,-,TGTGCCAGCACCGGCATAGCGGGGGGGTGGGCAGATACGCAGTATTTT,CASTGIAGGWADTQYF
-,TRBJ1-2,TRBV6-5,-,TGTGCCAGCAGGAAGACAGCTAACTATGGCTACACCTTC,CASRKTANYGYTF
TRBD1,TRBJ1-5,TRBV7-9,-,TGTGCCAGCAGCCCCGAGGGGGCTCGGCAGCCCCAGCATTTT,CASSPEGARQPQHF
TRBD1,TRBJ1-2,TRBV29-1,-,TGCAGCGTCGTTCCCCGGACAGGGTCTGGCTACACCTTC,CSVVPRTGSGYTF
-,TRBJ2-3,TRBV5-5,-,TGTGCCAGCAGCTGGAGACCGGGGGTGTTTACGCAGTATTTT,CASSWRPGVFTQYF
-,TRBJ1-2,TRBV18,-,TGTGCCAGCTCACCGGGCCCCGTAGAGGGCTACACCTTC,CASSPGPVEGYTF
-,TRBJ2-3,TRBV6-1,-,TGTGCCAGCAGTGTCGGGGGGACAAGAGCCACAGATACGCAGTATTTT,CASSVGGTRATDTQYF
-,TRBJ1-5,TRBV6-5,-,TGTGCCAGCAGGGGGCCCCGCAATCAGCCCCAGCATTTT,CASRGPRNQPQHF
-,TRBJ1-6,TRBV6-5,-,TGTGCCAGCAGTTACTACCAGACAGTTGGTAATTCACCCCTCCACTTT,CASSYYQTVGNSPLHF
-,TRBJ2-1,TRBV4-1,-,TGCGCCAGCAGCCAAGAACGGGGTCTATTTCATGAGCAGTTCTTC,CASSQERGLFHEQFF
-,TRBJ2-5,TRBV13,-,TGTGCCAGCAGTCACACCCAGGGGCAAGAGACCCAGTACTTC,CASSHTQGQETQYF
-,TRBJ2-1,TRBV29-1,-,TGCAGCGTTGAGGGAAGTTTGGGGAGTTCCTACAATGAGCAGTTCTTC,CSVEGSLGSSYNEQFF
TRBD1,TRBJ1-2,TRBV14,-,TGTGCCACCGACCGGGACAGGGAGTGGTATGGCTACACCTTC,CATDRDREWYGYTF
TRBD1,TRBJ1-2,TRBV16,-,TGTGCCAGCAGCCAGAACAGGGGGGATCGATATGGCTACACCTTC,CASSQNRGDRYGYTF
-,TRBJ1-1,TRBV9,-,TGTGCCAGCAGCGTAGGTGGAGGTCGGTACACTGAAGCTTTCTTT,CASSVGGGRYTEAFF
TRBD2,TRBJ2-3,TRBV5-1,-,TGCGCCAGCAGCTTGGATCGCGTAGCGGGGCTCACAGATACGCAGTATTTT,CASSLDRVAGLTDTQYF